The clone carrying this T cell receptor beta chain appeared a single time. Its antigen is undetermined. Reverse transcribed after extraction, RNA yielded cDNA as the sequencing template. The protocol was immunoSEQ multiplex PCR, while the TCRdb copy is restricted to in-frame clones and leaves out a portion. The sample holds about 110,000 clones, over 80% seen once. The sample originates from a study of CD8+ T cells in alopecia areata. For the study at large: Treated individuals took tofacitinib by mouth, 5 to 10 mg twice daily. Dosing spanned 6 to 18 months on tofacitinib, then 6 months off drug. Points from the study as a whole: Throughout tofacitinib, many expanded lesional clones continued to persist in scalp and blood.

Treatment given: oral pan-JAK inhibitor, 5-10 mg twice daily. The CDR3 extends over 16 amino acids. Trimming pared 0 bases from V and 2 bases from J, leaving 13 bases between. Germline loops: CDR1 MGHRA, CDR2 YSYEKL. The specimen was CD8+ T cells sorted from blood, collected at week 24, from a patient treated with tofacitinib. The receptor's source is a human donor with alopecia areata. The chain uses TRBV4-1 and TRBJ2-5, with a possible D match to TRBD2 (5 bases). This chain's CDR3 is CASSQDQADTQETQYF. The DNA of the CDR3 is TGCGCCAGCAGCCAAGACCAAGCGGATACTCAAGAGACCCAGTACTTC.